The sequence of this TCR beta chain was determined in a study of blood T cell repertoires in COVID-19. V dropped 4 bases and J dropped 1 base, with 10 bases sitting between them. Germline CDR1 and CDR2: SNHLY and FYNNEI. This CDR3 is built from 14 residues. The repertoire was sequenced with immunoSEQ multiplex PCR; TCRdb's copy has only in-frame clones and lacks some. Among under 60,000 clones listed, 90% were seen once. J is TRBJ1-1 and V is TRBV2; D uncertain. The receptor was isolated from a human donor in a cohort sampled during active COVID-19. Sequenced sample: peripheral blood. The CDR3 reads CASSVWRGNTEAFF. CDR3 sequence (DNA): TGTGCCAGCAGTGTTTGGCGGGGGAACACTGAAGCTTTCTTT. The entire variable domain, with the rest obtained from reference TRBV2 and TRBJ1-1, is as follows: EPEVTQTPSHQVTQMGQEVILRCVPISNHLYFYWYRQILGQKVEFLVSFYNNEISEKSEIFDDQFSVERPDGSNFTLKIRSTKLEDSAMYFCASSVWRGNTEAFFGQGTRLTVV.